One and the same sample provided the 14 T cell receptor beta chains below, sequenced in a study of T-cell reconstitution after alpha-beta-depleted transplantation in children. The authors prepared the TCRbeta library with unique molecular identifiers. TCRdb reprocessed the PCR reads via MiXCR and lists one record per CDR3 protein. Of under 50,000 distinct CDR3 sequences listed, roughly half are singletons. The sample in question was peripheral blood, obtained before TCRalphabeta/CD19-depleted stem cell transplant. The receptor set was obtained from a boy under two years old with SCID, due to receive a stem cell transplant.

V usage is TRBV19 and J usage is TRBJ1-3; 8 bases line up with TRBD1. This CDR3 is built from 16 residues. Germline-derived CDR1 and CDR2 are LNHDA and SQIVND (reference sequence). J lost 0 bases, V lost 5 bases, and 6 bases had no gene match. The DNA of the CDR3 is TGTGCCAGTAGTCCTGCGGACAGGGTCTCTGGAAACACCATATATTTT. Protein: CASSPADRVSGNTIYF. Based on the CDR3 plus reference TRBV19 and TRBJ1-3, the full variable domain is DGGITQSPKYLFRKEGQNVTLSCEQNLNHDAMYWYRQDPGQGLRLIYYSQIVNDFQKGDIAEGYSVSREKKESFPLTVTSAQKNPTAFYLCASSPADRVSGNTIYFGEGSWLTVV.

The chain links TRBV20-1 to TRBJ1-2, with D tentatively TRBD1 (5 bases). Germline assignment: CDR1 DFQATT and CDR2 SNEGSKA (reference sequence). The V and J ends lost 0 bases and 0 bases respectively, with 14 bases between them. This CDR3 contains 16 residues. In DNA form, the CDR3 reads TGCAGTGCTAGAGATCCAGGGCAGTTAGCTAACTATGGCTACACCTTC. Encoded protein: CSARDPGQLANYGYTF.

This clonotype appeared a single time. The chain uses TRBV9 and TRBJ2-5; 8 nucleotides agree with TRBD2. V shed 3 bases and J 2 bases; nucleotides not matched to a gene: 3. The germline V gene encodes CDR1 SGDLS and CDR2 YYNGEE. The CDR3 has 14 residues. CDR3 protein: CASSASGLQETQYF. The CDR3 DNA reads TGTGCCAGCAGCGCTAGCGGGTTACAAGAGACCCAGTACTTC.

The V and J genes are TRBV6-2 or TRBV6-3 and TRBJ2-2; D gene ambiguous. The CDR3 is 15 residues long. Trimming took 0 bases from V and 4 from J, leaving 9 bases between them. CDR1 is MNHEY and CDR2 is SVGEGT in the germline V gene. The CDR3 sequence: CASSYSLGVTGELFF. DNA for the CDR3: TGTGCCAGCAGTTACTCCCTGGGCGTCACCGGGGAGCTGTTTTTT.

As for this clonotype: This may arise from a read error, as a much more abundant clone is one base away. The V and J genes are TRBV5-5 and TRBJ2-7; no clear D. CDR1 and CDR2 (germline): SGHKS, YYEKEE (reference sequence). The length of the CDR3 is 15 residues. CDR3 nucleotide sequence: TGTGCCATCAGCCCTGGGCCGGGCCCGACCTACGAGCAGTACTTC. Translated: CAISPGPGPTYEQYF. Variable domain in full (rest from reference TRBV5-5 and TRBJ2-7): DAGVTQSPTHLIKTRGQQVTLRCSPISGHKSVSWYQQVLGQGPQFIFQYYEKEERGRGNFPDRFSARQFPNYSSELNVNALLLGDSALYLCAISPGPGPTYEQYFGPGTRLTVT.

The CDR3 nucleotides are TGCAGTGCTAGTGAGGGGCGGGAGACCGGGGAGCTGTTTTTT. This gives the protein CSASEGRETGELFF. This chain uses TRBV20-1 with TRBJ2-2; TRBD2 matches 7 bases. Germline loops: CDR1 DFQATT, CDR2 SNEGSKA (reference sequence). This CDR3 comprises 14 residues. V lost 3 bases, J lost 5 bases, and 6 bases stayed unmatched.

V and J are TRBV11-1 and TRBJ2-3; 10 bases agree with TRBD1. Germline CDR1 and CDR2: SGHAT and FQDESV (reference sequence). V lost 3 bases, J lost 8 bases, and 17 bases stayed unmatched. The length of the CDR3 is 18 residues. CDR3 protein: CASSFSAWPGQGLSTQYF. CDR3 nucleotide sequence: TGTGCCAGCAGCTTTTCGGCCTGGCCGGGACAGGGGTTGAGTACGCAGTATTTT.

V and J are TRBV12-3 or TRBV12-4 and TRBJ1-5; TRBD1 agrees at 7 bases. V lost 5 bases to trimming and J lost 0 bases; unmatched junction nucleotides: 7. The CDR3 extends over 16 amino acids. The CDR3 loop is CASSHPTGDSNQPQHF. The CDR3 DNA reads TGTGCCAGCAGTCACCCCACAGGGGATAGCAATCAGCCCCAGCATTTT.

The chain couples TRBV5-5 to TRBJ2-2, with D possibly matching TRBD2 (5 bases). The CDR3 runs to 14 residues. V shed 8 bases and J shed 1 base, with 12 bases lying between them. The germline CDR1 and CDR2 sequences are SGHKS and YYEKEE (reference sequence). The CDR3 DNA reads as TGTGCCAGTCTAACCGGGGTGAACACCGGGGAGCTGTTTTTT. Its protein is CASLTGVNTGELFF. Full variable domain (rest looked up from reference TRBV5-5 and TRBJ2-2): DAGVTQSPTHLIKTRGQQVTLRCSPISGHKSVSWYQQVLGQGPQFIFQYYEKEERGRGNFPDRFSARQFPNYSSELNVNALLLGDSALYLCASLTGVNTGELFFGEGSRLTVL.

This clonotype was seen only once. The CDR3: CASTPQGSDTQYF. Here the CDR3 DNA reads TGTGCCAGCACCCCCCAGGGTTCAGATACGCAGTATTTT. This rearrangement joins TRBV27 to TRBJ2-3; tentative D call: TRBD1 (5 bases). Germline V gives CDR1 MNHEY, CDR2 SMNVEV (reference sequence). Deletions cut 7 bases from V and 4 bases from J, with 12 bases between. There are 13 residues in the CDR3.

This chain joins TRBV6-4 and TRBJ2-2; D unclear. Germline assignment: CDR1 MRHNA and CDR2 SNTAGT. The CDR3 sequence is 15 residues long. Trimming cost V 6 bases and J 4 bases, with 15 bases left between them. CDR3 nucleotide sequence: TGTGCCAGCAGACCACAGCCTAGTCCCACCGGGGAGCTGTTTTTT. As protein: CASRPQPSPTGELFF.

In nucleotides, the CDR3 is TGCGCCAGCAGCCAAGTCCTTAGCGGGGGACCCCCTTATACGCAGTATTTT. This sequence encodes CASSQVLSGGPPYTQYF. This chain links TRBV4-3 with TRBJ2-3, with 9 bases that match TRBD2. CDR1 and CDR2 from the germline V gene are LGHNA and YSLEER. V lost 1 base, J lost 7 bases, and 12 bases stayed unmatched. The CDR3 consists of 17 residues.

J is TRBJ2-2 and V is TRBV6-4; 10 nucleotides line up with TRBD2. The V gene's germline CDR1 is MRHNA and CDR2 SNTAGT. The CDR3 is made up of 15 amino acids. V shed 5 bases and J 4 bases; nucleotides not matched to a gene: 4. The CDR3 coding sequence is TGTGCCAGCAGTACATCTAGCGGGGGCACCGGGGAGCTGTTTTTT. It translates to CASSTSSGGTGELFF.

This chain joins TRBV4-3 and TRBJ2-1; D not resolved. The germline V gene has CDR1 LGHNA and CDR2 YSLEER. The CDR3 spans 13 residues. The ends were cut back, 6 bases at V and 6 bases at J, with 12 bases in the middle. CDR3 bases: TGCGCCAGCAGTTACCAAGGTAGCAATGAGCAGTTCTTC. This sequence encodes CASSYQGSNEQFF.